This passage covers 27 T cell receptor beta chains from one sample sequenced in a study of technical replicates of blood from several donors. TCRdb's copy holds only in-frame clones and misses some; the assay was immunoSEQ multiplex PCR. The table lists approximately 100,000 clones, around 96% of them singletons, with approximately 0.21% in the top ten. The sample taken for sequencing was T cells isolated from PBMCs. The receptors were sampled from a human donor in good health.

J is TRBJ2-7 and V is TRBV7-8; possible D gene TRBD1, 6 bases. Looked up from germline, CDR1 is SGHVS and CDR2 is FQNEAQ. V gave up 5 bases and J gave up 2 bases, with 16 bases separating them. CDR3 length equals 15 residues. This CDR3 reads CASSLKRTATYEQYF. The CDR3 DNA reads as TGTGCCAGCAGCCTCAAGCGGACAGCTACCTACGAGCAGTACTTC.

The CDR3 DNA follows: TGTGCCAGCAGCTTGACTAGCAATGAGCAGTTCTTC. Its protein product is CASSLTSNEQFF. V is TRBV7-9 and J is TRBJ2-1; weak D call: TRBD2 (6 bases). The CDR3 is made up of 12 amino acids. The germline gives CDR1 SEHNR, CDR2 FQNEAQ (reference sequence). The V end lost 3 bases, the J end lost 6 bases, and 6 bases lay between the germline ends.

The chain carries TRBV19 and TRBJ2-6; 8 nucleotides align to TRBD1. J was trimmed by 0 bases and V by 6 bases; bases with no gene match: 7. The CDR3 totals 17 residues. The germline CDR1 and CDR2 sequences are LNHDA and SQIVND (reference sequence). In DNA form, the CDR3 reads TGTGCCAGTAGCGGGACAGGAAAGCACTCTGGGGCCAACGTCCTGACTTTC. The encoded protein is CASSGTGKHSGANVLTF.

Only one count was recorded for this clone. This chain joins TRBV7-2 and TRBJ2-1; 7 bases are shared with TRBD2. The CDR3 covers 15 residues. Germline assignment: CDR1 SGHTA and CDR2 FQGNSA. Trimming at V came to 7 bases and at J to 5 bases, leaving 11 bases not matched to a gene. CDR3 DNA sequence: TGTGCCAGCACCCAGTGGGGAGGGAACCACAATGAGCAGTTCTTC. Translating gives CASTQWGGNHNEQFF.

Remarks on this clone: At one end, the junction sequence differs from germline, possibly due to a read error. V and J are TRBV5-6 and TRBJ1-4; TRBD1 is a possible D gene (6 bases). Germline CDR1 reads SGHDT; CDR2 reads YYEEEE. This CDR3 has 14 residues. CDR3 sequence: CASSLLAGDETLFF. CDR3 bases: TGTGCCAGCAGCTTGTTGGCAGGGGATGAAACACTGTTTTTT.

This sequence joins TRBV5-5 and TRBJ2-5; TRBD2 matches at 7 bases. Trimming cost V 2 bases and J 1 base; bases outside gene matches: 8. The CDR3 length is 16 residues. Germline CDR1 is SGHKS and CDR2 is YYEKEE (reference sequence). The CDR3 DNA sequence: TGTGCCAGCAGCTTTTTTGCGGGGGATAGCCAAGAGACCCAGTACTTC. This translates into CASSFFAGDSQETQYF.

The V and J genes are TRBV7-9 and TRBJ2-3, with 9 bases aligning to TRBD1. Trimming took 5 bases from V and 6 from J; bases not matched to a gene: 6. The CDR3 runs to 14 residues. Germline V gene data show CDR1 as SEHNR and CDR2 as FQNEAQ (reference sequence). For the CDR3, the DNA is TGTGCCAGCAGCACCGGACAGGGGTGGGATACGCAGTATTTT. This encodes CASSTGQGWDTQYF. Looking up the rest from reference TRBV7-9 and TRBJ2-3 gives the full variable domain: DTGVSQNPRHKITKRGQNVTFRCDPISEHNRLYWYRQTLGQGPEFLTYFQNEAQLEKSRLLSDRFSAERPKGSFSTLEIQRTEQGDSAMYLCASSTGQGWDTQYFGPGTRLTVL.

The J gene is TRBJ2-1, the V gene TRBV5-1; 12 bases are a match to TRBD2. The V and J ends lost 2 bases and 8 bases, in that order; junction bases with no gene match: 14. The CDR3 extends over 18 amino acids. Germline CDR1 is SGHRS and CDR2 is YFSETQ. This chain's CDR3 is CASSLGAGLAGRGDEQFF. The CDR3 DNA follows: TGCGCCAGCAGCTTAGGAGCGGGACTAGCGGGCCGAGGCGATGAGCAGTTCTTC. Drawing the rest from reference TRBV5-1 and TRBJ2-1, the complete variable domain is KAGVTQTPRYLIKTRGQQVTLSCSPISGHRSVSWYQQTPGQGLQFLFEYFSETQRNKGNFPGRFSGRQFSNSRSEMNVSTLELGDSALYLCASSLGAGLAGRGDEQFFGPGTRLTVL.

V is TRBV28 and J is TRBJ2-4, with D perhaps matching TRBD2 (6 bases). CDR3 length: 14 residues. Germline CDR1 MDHEN, CDR2 SYDVKM. V was trimmed by 4 bases and J by 6 bases, leaving 13 bases between them. The CDR3 sequence is CASSSFVGRNIQYF. CDR3 in DNA: TGTGCCAGCAGTTCTTTCGTCGGGAGAAACATTCAGTACTTC. The variable domain in full, with the rest retrieved from reference TRBV28 and TRBJ2-4, is DVKVTQSSRYLVKRTGEKVFLECVQDMDHENMFWYRQDPGLGLRLIYFSYDVKMKEKGDIPEGYSVSREKKERFSLILESASTNQTSMYLCASSSFVGRNIQYFGAGTRLSVL.

The chain recombines TRBV4-1 with TRBJ2-5; D remains ambiguous. Trimming left V 2 bases short and J 7 bases short, with 17 bases between. The CDR3 runs 15 residues. The germline CDR1 and CDR2 sequences are MGHRA and YSYEKL. The CDR3 DNA is TGCGCCAGCAGCCAACAAACAGTCCCCGCTGGGACCCAGTACTTC. It encodes CASSQQTVPAGTQYF.

V is TRBV9 and J is TRBJ2-3; a possible D gene is TRBD1 (6 bases). V was cut by 3 bases and J by 0 bases, with 17 bases left in between. Germline lookup yields CDR1 SGDLS and CDR2 YYNGEE. The CDR3 totals 17 residues. CDR3 DNA sequence: TGTGCCAGCAGCGGGAGGACAGCCCAATCTAGCACAGATACGCAGTATTTT. It translates to CASSGRTAQSSTDTQYF.

CDR3: CASSFGLAGGFANTGELFF. CDR3 in DNA: TGTGCCAGCAGCTTTGGACTAGCGGGGGGGTTTGCGAACACCGGGGAGCTGTTTTTT. The V and J genes are TRBV7-2 and TRBJ2-2; 15 bases are a match to TRBD2. Germline V gene data show CDR1 as SGHTA and CDR2 as FQGNSA. The V gene end was trimmed by 3 bases and the J gene end by 0 bases; junction bases not matched to a gene: 5. This CDR3 spans 19 amino acids.

The gene calls are TRBV11-3 and TRBJ2-3; TRBD1 agrees at 7 bases. V trimming: 5 bases; J trimming: 8 bases; junction bases outside the gene matches: 22. The germline V gene encodes CDR1 SGHNT and CDR2 YENEEA. The CDR3 extends over 18 amino acids. The CDR3 is CASSQSVIGQAVRFTQYF. Written as DNA, the CDR3 is TGTGCCAGCAGCCAGTCCGTAATTGGACAGGCCGTCCGGTTTACGCAGTATTTT. The full variable domain, completed using reference TRBV11-3 and TRBJ2-3, is EAGVVQSPRYKIIEKKQPVAFWCNPISGHNTLYWYLQNLGQGPELLIRYENEEAVDDSQLPKDRFSAERLKGVDSTLKIQPAELGDSAVYLCASSQSVIGQAVRFTQYFGPGTRLTVL.

V and J are TRBV6-5 and TRBJ1-4; D is ambiguous. The CDR3 length is 15 residues. Per germline, CDR1 MNHEY and CDR2 SVGAGI. V dropped 0 bases and J dropped 7 bases, with 12 bases sitting between them. In nucleotides, the CDR3 is TGTGCCAGCAGTTACTCGTTAATTCGAGGTGAAAAACTGTTTTTT. Residues: CASSYSLIRGEKLFF.

This clone was recorded only once. CDR3 sequence: CASSPDRGAAGELFF. DNA for the CDR3: TGTGCCAGCAGTCCCGACAGGGGGGCGGCCGGGGAGCTGTTTTTT. This chain connects TRBV28 to TRBJ2-2; 9 nucleotides align to TRBD1. CDR1 is MDHEN and CDR2 is SYDVKM in the germline V gene. V was clipped by 5 bases and J by 6 bases; unmatched bases: 7. This CDR3 region has 15 residues.

The count of this clone is one. The gene calls are TRBV29-1 and TRBJ2-7; 9 bases align to TRBD1. The CDR3 has 14 residues. The germline gives CDR1 SQVTM, CDR2 ANQGSEA. The V gene end was trimmed by 7 bases and the J gene end by 3 bases; junction bases not matched to a gene: 10. The DNA for the CDR3 is TGCAGCGCCCAAGGAGGACAGGGGAACTACGAGCAGTACTTC. This gives the protein CSAQGGQGNYEQYF.

The gene calls are TRBV2 and TRBJ1-1; no firm D call. This CDR3 comprises 12 residues. Germline CDR1 reads SNHLY; CDR2 reads FYNNEI. V lost 1 base to trimming and J lost 8 bases, with 8 bases between them. CDR3 DNA: TGTGCCAGCAGTGAAGGTACAGCAGAAGCTTTCTTT. Its protein product is CASSEGTAEAFF. Complete variable domain (other parts from reference TRBV2 and TRBJ1-1): EPEVTQTPSHQVTQMGQEVILRCVPISNHLYFYWYRQILGQKVEFLVSFYNNEISEKSEIFDDQFSVERPDGSNFTLKIRSTKLEDSAMYFCASSEGTAEAFFGQGTRLTVV.

J is TRBJ1-2 and V is TRBV12-5, with a tentative D call TRBD1 (5 bases). This CDR3 has 17 residues. Germline loops: CDR1 LGHNT, CDR2 FRNRAP. Trimming left V 0 bases short and J 2 bases short, with 16 bases between. The DNA for the CDR3 is TGTGCTAGTGGTTTGGTACCCAGGGATATATCCAACTATGGCTACACCTTC. This codes for CASGLVPRDISNYGYTF.

This rearrangement joins TRBV4-2 to TRBJ2-3; 8 nucleotides align to TRBD1. V dropped 3 bases and J dropped 2; count of bases not matched to a gene: 7. CDR3 length: 16 amino acids. CDR1 and CDR2 from the germline V gene are LGHNA and YNFKEQ. The CDR3 coding sequence is TGTGCCAGCAGCCAGGACCGGACAGGGTTCACAGATACGCAGTATTTT. Translating gives CASSQDRTGFTDTQYF.

The chain combines TRBV29-1 with TRBJ2-1; 9 nucleotides align to TRBD1. V shed 6 bases and J 2 bases; nucleotides not matched to a gene: 8. This CDR3 spans 15 amino acids. Per germline, CDR1 SQVTM and CDR2 ANQGSEA. The CDR3 sequence: CSVAKGQGPYNEQFF. The CDR3 DNA follows: TGCAGCGTGGCAAAGGGACAGGGCCCCTACAATGAGCAGTTCTTC.

This chain uses TRBV6-1 with TRBJ1-1; 7 bases are a match to TRBD1. This CDR3 has 18 amino acids. V dropped 3 bases and J dropped 4; count of bases not matched to a gene: 17. CDR1 MNHNS and CDR2 SASEGT come from the germline V gene. The CDR3 is CASSELSWVGPGGTEAFF. The CDR3, as DNA: TGTGCCAGCAGTGAGTTGTCCTGGGTCGGGCCAGGGGGCACTGAAGCTTTCTTT.

This clone was seen a handful of times. The chain employs TRBV5-6 and TRBJ1-2; 10 nucleotides line up with TRBD1. Trimming cost V 0 bases and J 2 bases; bases outside gene matches: 10. This CDR3 has 18 amino acids. CDR1 and CDR2 (germline): SGHDT, YYEEEE. DNA of the CDR3: TGTGCCAGCAGCTTGGAAGGCCCCGGGACAGGGGCCAACTATGGCTACACCTTC. It is translated as CASSLEGPGTGANYGYTF.

The chain joins TRBV27 to TRBJ2-7; possibly TRBD2 for D (6 bases). This CDR3 is built from 17 residues. V shed 5 bases and J shed 5 bases, with 25 bases lying between them. CDR1 MNHEY and CDR2 SMNVEV come from the germline V gene (reference sequence). For the CDR3, the DNA is TGTGCCAGCAGTATCCGGTGGGGGACTCAGGGTATGGACGAGCAGTACTTC. It translates to CASSIRWGTQGMDEQYF.

The chain employs TRBV27 and TRBJ2-7, with TRBD2 matching 8 bases. V shed 5 bases, J shed 2 bases, and the junction held 11 bases outside the gene matches. The CDR3 is 16 amino acids. Germline lookup yields CDR1 MNHEY and CDR2 SMNVEV (reference sequence). CDR3 sequence (DNA): TGTGCCAGCAGTCTACTAACTAGCGGAGTTACCTACGAGCAGTACTTC. This codes for CASSLLTSGVTYEQYF.

The chain has TRBV7-9 and TRBJ1-2; D remains unclear. The germline CDR1 and CDR2 sequences are SEHNR and FQNEAQ (reference sequence). The ends were cut back, 5 bases at V and 4 bases at J, with 14 bases in the middle. The CDR3 runs to 14 residues. The CDR3 region is CASSPPANFYGYTF. Written as DNA, the CDR3 is TGTGCCAGCAGCCCTCCTGCCAACTTCTATGGCTACACCTTC.

V is TRBV2 and J is TRBJ2-5, with 7 bases that match TRBD1. Trimming took 3 bases from V and 7 from J; bases not matched to a gene: 11. Germline CDR1 is SNHLY and CDR2 is FYNNEI. This CDR3 spans 15 amino acids. The CDR3 here is CASSDSLDRRGTQYF. CDR3 DNA: TGTGCCAGCAGTGACTCTTTGGACAGGCGAGGGACCCAGTACTTC.

The V and J genes are TRBV5-6 and TRBJ2-7, with a weak D call TRBD1 (6 bases). This CDR3 contains 13 residues. Between the trimmed V and J ends, which lost 1 base and 3 bases, there was a span of 8 bases. Germline V gene sequence: CDR1 SGHDT, CDR2 YYEEEE. The CDR3 sequence: CASSLFRGYEQYF. The CDR3 nucleotides read TGTGCCAGCAGCTTGTTCAGGGGCTACGAGCAGTACTTC.